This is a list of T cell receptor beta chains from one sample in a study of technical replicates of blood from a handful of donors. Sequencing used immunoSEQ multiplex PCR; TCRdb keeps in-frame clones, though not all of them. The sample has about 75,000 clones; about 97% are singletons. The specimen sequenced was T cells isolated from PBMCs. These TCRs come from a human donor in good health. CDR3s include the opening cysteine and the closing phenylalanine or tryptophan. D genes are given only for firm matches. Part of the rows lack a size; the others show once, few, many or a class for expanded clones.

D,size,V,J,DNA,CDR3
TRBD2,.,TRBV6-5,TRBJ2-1,TGTGCCAGCAGTCTCCGCGGGACTAGCAATGAGCAGTTCTTC,CASSLRGTSNEQFF
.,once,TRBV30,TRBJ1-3,TGTGCCTGGAGTATAGGGAGCTCTGGAAACACCATATATTTT,CAWSIGSSGNTIYF
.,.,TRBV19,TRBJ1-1,TGTGCCAGTAGTACCCCAGACAGGGAAGCTTTCTTT,CASSTPDREAFF
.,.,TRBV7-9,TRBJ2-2,TGTGCCAGCAGCCCGGGACACTTAGAAACCGGGGAGCTGTTTTTT,CASSPGHLETGELFF
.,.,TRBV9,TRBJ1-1,TGTGCCAGCAGCGTAGGGTCCGACTACACTGAAGCTTTCTTT,CASSVGSDYTEAFF
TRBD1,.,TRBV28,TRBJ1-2,TGTGCCAGCGTAACTCAGGGGGCGTACTATGGCTACACCTTC,CASVTQGAYYGYTF
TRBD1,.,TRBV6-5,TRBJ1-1,TGTGCCAGCAGTTCACAGGGGAGTGTGAACACTGAAGCTTTCTTT,CASSSQGSVNTEAFF
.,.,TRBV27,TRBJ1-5,TGTGCCAGCAGCCAAGGCGGATATCAGCCCCAGCATTTT,CASSQGGYQPQHF
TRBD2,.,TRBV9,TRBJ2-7,TGTGCCAGCAGCGGGCGGTCCGGGACTAGCGGGAACGAGCAGTACTTC,CASSGRSGTSGNEQYF
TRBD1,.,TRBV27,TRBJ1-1,TGTGCCAGCAGTTTGGACAGGGGGCGCGAAGCTTTCTTT,CASSLDRGREAFF
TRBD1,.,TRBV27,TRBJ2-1,TGTGCCAGCAGTTTCGGGACAGGTCCTTACAATGAGCAGTTCTTC,CASSFGTGPYNEQFF
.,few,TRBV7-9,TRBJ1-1,TGTGCCAGCAGCTTAGCGACAGGAGAAAACACTGAAGCTTTCTTT,CASSLATGENTEAFF
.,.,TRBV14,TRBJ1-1,TGTGCCAGCAGCCAGGCGAGACTAGGGGTAACTGAAGCTTTCTTT,CASSQARLGVTEAFF
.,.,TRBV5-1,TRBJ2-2,TGCGCCAGCAGCATCCGGACAGACACCGGGGAGCTGTTTTTT,CASSIRTDTGELFF
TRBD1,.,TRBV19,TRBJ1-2,TGTGCCAGTAGTATTACAGGGGACTATGGCTACACCTTC,CASSITGDYGYTF
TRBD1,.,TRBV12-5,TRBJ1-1,TGTGCTAGTGGTTTGGCTATACAGGGGGCAGGGGACACTGAAGCTTTCTTT,CASGLAIQGAGDTEAFF
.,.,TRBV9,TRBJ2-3,TGTGCCAGCAATGAAGAGGATGCAGATACGCAGTATTTT,CASNEEDADTQYF
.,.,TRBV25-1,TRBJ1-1,TGTGCCAGCAGTGCTACGGGACAAATAAGAGGAGCTTTCTTT,CASSATGQIRGAFF
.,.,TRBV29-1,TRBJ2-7,TGCAGCGTTGAATTTCCCGGCAGACACTACGAGCAGTACTTC,CSVEFPGRHYEQYF
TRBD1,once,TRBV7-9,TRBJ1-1,TGTGCCAGCAGCCCTGACAGGGACACTGAAGCTTTCTTT,CASSPDRDTEAFF
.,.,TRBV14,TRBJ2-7,TGTGCCAGCAGCCGTTCAGCAGGGTTCTACGAGCAGTACTTC,CASSRSAGFYEQYF
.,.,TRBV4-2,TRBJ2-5,TGTGCCAGCAGCCAAGATACGGGGAAACCTGGCGAGACCCAGTACTTC,CASSQDTGKPGETQYF
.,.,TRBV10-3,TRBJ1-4,TGTGCCATCAGCGCTGGTGAGGAAAAACTGTTTTTT,CAISAGEEKLFF
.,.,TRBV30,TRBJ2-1,TGTGCCTGGACCACGGACATTGGCTCCTACAATGAGCAGTTCTTC,CAWTTDIGSYNEQFF
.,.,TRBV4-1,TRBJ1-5,TGCGCCAGCAGCCATGAGACAAGGGGCCCCTTAGGGCAGCCCCAGCATTTT,CASSHETRGPLGQPQHF
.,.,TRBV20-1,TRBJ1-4,TGCAGTGCTAGTAGTTCGGACACGCTGTTTTTT,CSASSSDTLFF
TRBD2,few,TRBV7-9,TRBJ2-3,TGTGCCAGCAGCTCTAGCGGCAACACAGATACGCAGTATTTT,CASSSSGNTDTQYF
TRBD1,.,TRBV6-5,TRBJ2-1,TGTGCCAGCAGTTACCAGGGGGCGGAGTTCTTC,CASSYQGAEFF
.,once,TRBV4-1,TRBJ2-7,TGCGCCAGCAGCCAAGGCCCGACTCGCGAGCAGTACTTC,CASSQGPTREQYF
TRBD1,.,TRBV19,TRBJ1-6,TGTGCCAGTAGTACAACGGGACAGGGTATCGGTTCACCCCTCCACTTT,CASSTTGQGIGSPLHF
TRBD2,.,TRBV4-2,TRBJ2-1,TGTGCCAGCAGCCTAAAGGTCGGACTAGCGGGAGATGGCTACAATGAGCAGTTCTTC,CASSLKVGLAGDGYNEQFF
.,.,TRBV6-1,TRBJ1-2,TGTGCCACCACGGAGGTTGGACGGGTAGCCTATGGCTACACCTTC,CATTEVGRVAYGYTF
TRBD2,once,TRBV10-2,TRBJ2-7,TGCGCCAGCAGTGAGGATGTGTGGCCCGGGACTAGCGAGCAGTACTTC,CASSEDVWPGTSEQYF
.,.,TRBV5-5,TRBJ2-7,TGTGCCAGCAGCTTGGGACTTAAGGACGAGCAGTACTTC,CASSLGLKDEQYF
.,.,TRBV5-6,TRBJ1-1,TGTGCCAGCAGCTCGGTTCCGGGGGACACTGAAGCTTTCTTT,CASSSVPGDTEAFF
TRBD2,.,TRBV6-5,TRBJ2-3,TGTGCCAGCAGTTGGGTGTTGGGGGGGAGCACAGATACGCAGTATTTT,CASSWVLGGSTDTQYF
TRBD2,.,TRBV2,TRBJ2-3,TGTGCCAGCAAGACTAGCTCTAGCACAGATACGCAGTATTTT,CASKTSSSTDTQYF
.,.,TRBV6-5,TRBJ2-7,TGTGCCAGCCAAGACCGGGACAAAGCCTACGAGCAGTACTTC,CASQDRDKAYEQYF
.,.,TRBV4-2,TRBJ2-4,TGTGCCAGCAGCCAAGAGGTAACCAAACGGGGAAACATTCAGTACTTC,CASSQEVTKRGNIQYF
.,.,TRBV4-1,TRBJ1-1,TGCGCCAGCAGCCAAGGGGGACCTCTGCGGGGCGCATCGACTGAAGCTTTCTTT,CASSQGGPLRGASTEAFF
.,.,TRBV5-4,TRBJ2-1,TGTGCCAGCAGTCAGGGCCGTTCCTACAATGAGCAGTTCTTC,CASSQGRSYNEQFF
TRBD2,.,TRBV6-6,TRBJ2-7,TGTGCCAGCAGTCCCCTCGGGGTAGCGGGATTATTAGAGCAGTACTTC,CASSPLGVAGLLEQYF
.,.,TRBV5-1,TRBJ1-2,TGCGCCAGCAGCGAAGGGTCCCAGGGAGGCGGACTATATGGCTACACCTTC,CASSEGSQGGGLYGYTF
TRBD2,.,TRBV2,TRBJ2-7,TGTGCCAGCAGCCACGAGGGACTAGCGGGGGTCTACGAGCAGTACTTC,CASSHEGLAGVYEQYF
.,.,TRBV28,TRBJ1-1,TGTGCCAGCAGTTTGCGGGGACGACACACTGAAGCTTTCTTT,CASSLRGRHTEAFF
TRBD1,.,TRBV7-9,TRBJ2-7,TGTGCCAGCAGCTTACCTCTCTGGGACAGATCCTACGAGCAGTACTTC,CASSLPLWDRSYEQYF
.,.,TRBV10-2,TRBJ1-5,TGCGCCAGCAGTGAGTCCGAGCAGCCCCAGCATTTT,CASSESEQPQHF
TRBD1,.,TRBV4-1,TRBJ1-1,TGCGCCAGCAGCCAAACCGGGACAGGGTTTTATGTGAACACTGAAGCTTTCTTT,CASSQTGTGFYVNTEAFF
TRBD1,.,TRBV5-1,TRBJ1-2,TGCGCCAGCAGCTCGACAGGGGCGTACTATGGCTACACCTTC,CASSSTGAYYGYTF